Listed below are T cell receptor beta chains from one sample, sequenced in a study of shared clonotypes between healthy human individuals. Sequencing used immunoSEQ multiplex PCR; TCRdb keeps in-frame clones, though not all of them. The data show 2 million to 2.5 million clones, with about 95% seen just once and roughly 1.1% held by the top ten. Specimen: naive CD8+ T cells sorted from blood. These receptors were obtained from a man aged 18 to 29 in good health. Both conserved end residues are trimmed from each CDR3. Rows may omit the clone size; those that give it use once, few, many or a size class.

ASSLGQGLHNEQF,TRBJ2-1,-,TRBV2
ASSTRDSPSTDTQY,TRBJ2-3,-,TRBV5-1
ASSIGRLEGDTIY,TRBJ1-3,-,TRBV6-6
ASSPPERVNTEAF,TRBJ1-1,-,TRBV18
ASSSGWNTQY,TRBJ2-3,once,TRBV5-4
ASSYSWGMDGYT,TRBJ1-2,-,TRBV6-5
ASSVATGGEFLSPLH,TRBJ1-6,-,TRBV9
ASSVPGLNTGELF,TRBJ2-2,-,TRBV7-9
ASSLSQFSGGHTDTQY,TRBJ2-3,-,TRBV27
ASSLGDYGQQYNEQF,TRBJ2-1,-,TRBV5-1
ASSVAGLESDEQF,TRBJ2-1,-,TRBV9
ASSLGAGGTDTQY,TRBJ2-3,-,TRBV5-1
ASSLLAEAYNEQF,TRBJ2-1,-,TRBV6-5
ASGLAGGPTDTQY,TRBJ2-3,-,TRBV9
ASSFNGVNQPQH,TRBJ1-5,once,TRBV27
ASSDELTYTDTQY,TRBJ2-3,-,TRBV6-1
ASGSRGSTGELF,TRBJ2-2,-,TRBV7-9
ASSPGQVETQY,TRBJ2-5,-,TRBV10-1
ASSVARGAGNTIY,TRBJ1-3,-,TRBV4-3
ASSPDRNGYT,TRBJ1-2,-,TRBV28
SVVGMINSNQPQH,TRBJ1-5,-,TRBV29-1
ASSEGGNGIYEQY,TRBJ2-7,-,TRBV6-1